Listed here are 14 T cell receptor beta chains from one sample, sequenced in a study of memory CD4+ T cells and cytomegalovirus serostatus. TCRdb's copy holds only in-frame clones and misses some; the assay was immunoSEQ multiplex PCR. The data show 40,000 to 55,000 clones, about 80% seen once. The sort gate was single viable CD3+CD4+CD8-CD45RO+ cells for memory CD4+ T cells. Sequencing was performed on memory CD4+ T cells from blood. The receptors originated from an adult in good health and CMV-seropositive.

The CDR3 bases are TGCGCCAGCAGCTTAGGGGCCAGCAGCACTGAAGCTTTCTTT. Translating gives CASSLGASSTEAFF. This chain connects TRBV5-1 to TRBJ1-1; TRBD1 is a possible D gene (5 bases). The CDR3 has 14 amino acids. The germline V gene has CDR1 SGHRS and CDR2 YFSETQ. V gave up 2 bases and J gave up 4 bases, with 12 bases separating them.

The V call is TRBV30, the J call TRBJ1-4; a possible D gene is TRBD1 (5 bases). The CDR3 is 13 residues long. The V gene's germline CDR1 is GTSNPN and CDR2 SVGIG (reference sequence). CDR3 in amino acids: CARRADTYEKLFF. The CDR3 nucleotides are TGTGCGCGGCGGGCGGACACTTATGAAAAACTGTTTTTT.

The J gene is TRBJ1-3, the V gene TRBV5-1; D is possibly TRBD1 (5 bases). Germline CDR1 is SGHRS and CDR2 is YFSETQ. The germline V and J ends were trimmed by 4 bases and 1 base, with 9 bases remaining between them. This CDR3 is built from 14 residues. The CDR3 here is CASSPSGSGNTIYF. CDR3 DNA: TGCGCCAGCAGCCCATCAGGGTCTGGAAACACCATATATTTT.

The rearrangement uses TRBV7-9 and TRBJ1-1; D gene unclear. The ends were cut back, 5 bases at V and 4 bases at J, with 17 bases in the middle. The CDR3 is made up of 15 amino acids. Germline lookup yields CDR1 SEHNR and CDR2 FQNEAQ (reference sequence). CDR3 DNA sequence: TGTGCCAGCAGCCTACCCCTAGGTGGCGGCACTGAAGCTTTCTTT. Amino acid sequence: CASSLPLGGGTEAFF. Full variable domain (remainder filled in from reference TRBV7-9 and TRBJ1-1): DTGVSQNPRHKITKRGQNVTFRCDPISEHNRLYWYRQTLGQGPEFLTYFQNEAQLEKSRLLSDRFSAERPKGSFSTLEIQRTEQGDSAMYLCASSLPLGGGTEAFFGQGTRLTVV.

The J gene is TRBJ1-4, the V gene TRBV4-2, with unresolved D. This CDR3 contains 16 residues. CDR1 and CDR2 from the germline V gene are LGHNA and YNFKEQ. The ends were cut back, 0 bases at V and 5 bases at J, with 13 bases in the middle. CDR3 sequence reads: CASSQDLAERNEKLFF. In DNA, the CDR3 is TGTGCCAGCAGCCAAGATCTGGCAGAGAGAAATGAAAAACTGTTTTTT.

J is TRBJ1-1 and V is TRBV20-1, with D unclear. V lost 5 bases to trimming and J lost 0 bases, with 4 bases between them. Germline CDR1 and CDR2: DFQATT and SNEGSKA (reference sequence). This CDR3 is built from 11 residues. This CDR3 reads CSAWLNTEAFF. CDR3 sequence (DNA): TGCAGTGCTTGGTTGAACACTGAAGCTTTCTTT.

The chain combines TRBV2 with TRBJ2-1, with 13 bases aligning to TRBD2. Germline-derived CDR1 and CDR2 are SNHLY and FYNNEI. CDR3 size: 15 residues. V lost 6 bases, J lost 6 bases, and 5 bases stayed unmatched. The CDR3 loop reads CASSQLAGGPNEQFF. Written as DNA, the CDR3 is TGTGCCAGCAGCCAACTAGCGGGAGGGCCCAATGAGCAGTTCTTC.

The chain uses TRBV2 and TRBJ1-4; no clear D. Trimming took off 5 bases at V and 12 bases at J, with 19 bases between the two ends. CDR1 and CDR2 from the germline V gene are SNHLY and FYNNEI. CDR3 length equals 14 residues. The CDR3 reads CASSPSTGRVELFF. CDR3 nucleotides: TGTGCCAGCAGTCCTTCGACGGGCCGTGTCGAACTGTTTTTT.

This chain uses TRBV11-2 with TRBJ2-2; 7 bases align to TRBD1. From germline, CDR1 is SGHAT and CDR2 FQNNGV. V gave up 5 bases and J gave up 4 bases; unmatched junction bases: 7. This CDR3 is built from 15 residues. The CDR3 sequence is CASSPRTGFTGELFF. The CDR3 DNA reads TGTGCCAGCAGCCCTCGGACAGGTTTCACCGGGGAGCTGTTTTTT.

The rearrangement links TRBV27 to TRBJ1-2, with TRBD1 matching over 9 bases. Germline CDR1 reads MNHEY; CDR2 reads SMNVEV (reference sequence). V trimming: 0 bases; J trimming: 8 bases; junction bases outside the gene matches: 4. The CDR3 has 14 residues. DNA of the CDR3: TGTGCCAGCAGTTTATCCGGGACAGGGAAAGGCTACACCTTC. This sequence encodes CASSLSGTGKGYTF.

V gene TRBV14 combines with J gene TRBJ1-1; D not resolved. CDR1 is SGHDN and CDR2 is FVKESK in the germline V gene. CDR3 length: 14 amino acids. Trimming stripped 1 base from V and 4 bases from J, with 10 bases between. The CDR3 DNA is TGTGCCAGCAGCCAAGGAATGTGGGGCACTGAAGCTTTCTTT. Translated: CASSQGMWGTEAFF.

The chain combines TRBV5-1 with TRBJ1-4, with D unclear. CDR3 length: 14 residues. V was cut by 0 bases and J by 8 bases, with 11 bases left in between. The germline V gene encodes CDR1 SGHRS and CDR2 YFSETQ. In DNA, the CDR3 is TGCGCCAGCAGCTTGGGGGGAACTGGGGAAAAACTGTTTTTT. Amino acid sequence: CASSLGGTGEKLFF.

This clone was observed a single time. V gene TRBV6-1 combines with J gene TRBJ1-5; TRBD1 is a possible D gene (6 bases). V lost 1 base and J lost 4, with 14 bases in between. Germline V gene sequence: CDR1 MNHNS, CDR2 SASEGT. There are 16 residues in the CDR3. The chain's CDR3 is CASSEGGGGSNQPQHF. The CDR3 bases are TGTGCCAGCAGTGAAGGCGGAGGGGGTTCGAATCAGCCCCAGCATTTT.

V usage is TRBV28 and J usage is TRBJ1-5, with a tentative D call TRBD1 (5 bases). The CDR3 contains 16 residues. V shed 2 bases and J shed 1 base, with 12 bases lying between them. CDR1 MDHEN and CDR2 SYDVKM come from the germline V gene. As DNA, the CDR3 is TGTGCCAGCAGTTTACTATCTGGGGCGAGCAATCAGCCCCAGCATTTT. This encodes CASSLLSGASNQPQHF. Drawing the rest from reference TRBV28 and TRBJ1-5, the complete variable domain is DVKVTQSSRYLVKRTGEKVFLECVQDMDHENMFWYRQDPGLGLRLIYFSYDVKMKEKGDIPEGYSVSREKKERFSLILESASTNQTSMYLCASSLLSGASNQPQHFGDGTRLSIL.